A selection of T cell receptor beta chains follows, all from one sample in a study of control samples from healthy donors and cancer patients. Assay used: immunoSEQ multiplex PCR; TCRdb lists only in-frame clones, some missing. The sample holds roughly 63,000 clones, roughly 90% seen once. Material for sequencing was PBMCs. Source of these receptors: a man aged 40-49 years with colorectal cancer. CDR3s include the opening cysteine and the closing phenylalanine or tryptophan. D genes are given only for firm matches. Clone size, where shown, is once, few, many, or a class for clones that have expanded.

NA | TRBJ2-1 | TRBV20-1 | NA | CSPRGEDEQFF | TGCAGTCCCCGAGGGGAGGACGAGCAGTTCTTC
NA | TRBJ1-1 | TRBV5-5 | NA | CASSFAGTRTEAFF | TGTGCCAGCAGCTTCGCAGGAACACGAACTGAAGCTTTCTTT
NA | TRBJ1-5 | TRBV24-1 | NA | CATSDPTVSNQPQHF | TGTGCCACCAGTGACCCGACAGTAAGCAATCAGCCCCAGCATTTT
once | TRBJ1-1 | TRBV7-9 | NA | CASSLEGVTEAFF | TGTGCCAGCAGCTTAGAGGGGGTAACTGAAGCTTTCTTT
NA | TRBJ1-1 | TRBV4-1 | NA | CASSGVRVKEVNTEAFF | TGCGCCAGCAGCGGGGTGAGGGTTAAGGAGGTGAACACTGAAGCTTTCTTT
NA | TRBJ1-2 | TRBV6-4 | TRBD1 | CASSEPNQTPGQGTSYGYTF | TGTGCCAGCAGTGAACCAAACCAAACACCCGGACAGGGGACCTCCTATGGCTACACCTTC
NA | TRBJ1-6 | TRBV6-5 | NA | CASSYNQENSPLHF | TGTGCCAGCAGTTATAACCAGGAAAATTCACCCCTCCACTTT
NA | TRBJ2-2 | TRBV2 | TRBD2 | CASSLAGATGELFF | TGTGCCAGCAGCCTAGCGGGGGCGACCGGGGAGCTGTTTTTT
NA | TRBJ2-5 | TRBV7-9 | NA | CASSRGGDSATQYF | TGTGCCAGCAGCCGAGGGGGGGACTCCGCGACCCAGTACTTC
NA | TRBJ1-2 | TRBV5-6 | NA | CASSSDPGDYGYTF | TGTGCCAGCAGCTCCGACCCAGGGGACTATGGCTACACCTTC
NA | TRBJ1-1 | TRBV24-1 | TRBD1 | CATSDSSRGPAFF | TGTGCCACCAGTGATTCTTCCAGGGGGCCAGCTTTCTTT
NA | TRBJ1-1 | TRBV12-3/TRBV12-4 | NA | CASSLSMGTEAFF | TGTGCCAGCAGTTTAAGTATGGGCACTGAAGCTTTCTTT
NA | TRBJ1-2 | TRBV10-2 | NA | CASSRDDYGYTF | TGCGCCAGCAGTAGGGATGACTATGGCTACACCTTC
NA | TRBJ2-5 | TRBV18 | NA | CASSRPGEETQYF | TGTGCCAGCTCACGGCCCGGGGAAGAGACCCAGTACTTC
NA | TRBJ1-2 | TRBV19 | NA | CASSPKSGGRRNYGYTF | TGTGCCAGTAGTCCTAAATCGGGAGGGCGGAGGAACTATGGCTACACCTTC
NA | TRBJ2-1 | TRBV19 | NA | CASSISASSYNEQFF | TGTGCCAGTAGTATTTCTGCTAGCTCCTACAATGAGCAGTTCTTC
NA | TRBJ1-2 | TRBV7-2 | NA | CASSWGGGSSYGYTF | TGTGCCAGCAGCTGGGGAGGGGGAAGTAGCTATGGCTACACCTTC
NA | TRBJ2-1 | TRBV7-9 | NA | CASSRDVGEQFF | TGTGCCAGCAGCCGCGACGTGGGCGAGCAGTTCTTC
NA | TRBJ1-1 | TRBV6-5 | NA | CASGEGLGNTEAFF | TGTGCCAGCGGGGAGGGATTAGGGAACACTGAAGCTTTCTTT
few | TRBJ2-5 | TRBV6-5 | NA | CASRPLAISVETQYF | TGTGCCAGCAGACCTCTAGCCATCTCCGTAGAGACCCAGTACTTC
NA | TRBJ2-7 | TRBV30 | TRBD1 | CAWSGSGGYEQYF | TGTGCCTGGAGTGGATCAGGGGGCTACGAGCAGTACTTC
NA | TRBJ2-5 | TRBV6-2/TRBV6-3 | TRBD2 | CASSLRTSGAQETQYF | TGTGCCAGCAGCCTTCGGACTAGCGGAGCCCAAGAGACCCAGTACTTC
NA | TRBJ2-2 | TRBV19 | NA | CASRKTWTDTGELFF | TGTGCCAGTAGAAAGACCTGGACTGACACCGGGGAGCTGTTTTTT
NA | TRBJ2-1 | TRBV5-1 | NA | CASSFPPVEYNEQFF | TGCGCCAGCAGCTTTCCTCCGGTCGAGTACAATGAGCAGTTCTTC
NA | TRBJ2-7 | TRBV2 | NA | CASSYRVSYEQYF | TGTGCCAGCAGCTACCGGGTTTCCTACGAGCAGTACTTC
NA | TRBJ2-5 | TRBV5-4 | NA | CASSFPGRQETQYF | TGTGCCAGCAGCTTTCCGGGGCGCCAAGAGACCCAGTACTTC
NA | TRBJ1-6 | TRBV12-3/TRBV12-4 | NA | CASSLTRTTLHF | TGTGCCAGCAGTTTAACTCGGACCACCCTCCACTTT
NA | TRBJ2-5 | TRBV11-2 | NA | CASSFWGPSETQYF | TGTGCCAGCAGCTTTTGGGGGCCTTCAGAGACCCAGTACTTC
NA | TRBJ2-3 | TRBV3-1/TRBV3-2 | TRBD2 | CASSPKTSGGTDTQYF | TGTGCCAGCAGCCCGAAGACTAGCGGGGGCACAGATACGCAGTATTTT
NA | TRBJ1-3 | TRBV27 | NA | CASSLNSGNTIYF | TGTGCCAGCAGTTTAAATTCTGGAAACACCATATATTTT
NA | TRBJ2-5 | TRBV7-3 | TRBD2 | CASSLTAGGTQYF | TGTGCCAGCAGCTTAACCGCGGGGGGGACCCAGTACTTC
NA | TRBJ2-2 | TRBV5-1 | NA | CASSLGSAGLTGELFF | TGCGCCAGCAGCTTAGGCTCGGCAGGCCTGACCGGGGAGCTGTTTTTT
NA | TRBJ1-2 | TRBV12-3/TRBV12-4 | NA | CASSFWQNYGYTF | TGTGCCAGCAGTTTCTGGCAGAACTATGGCTACACCTTC
NA | TRBJ1-1 | TRBV2 | NA | CASSDLEGEAFF | TGTGCCAGCAGTGATTTGGAGGGCGAAGCTTTCTTT
NA | TRBJ1-1 | TRBV7-9 | NA | CASSHGRDFVNAFF | TGTGCCAGCAGCCACGGCAGAGACTTCGTCAACGCTTTCTTT
NA | TRBJ1-1 | TRBV29-1 | NA | CSVHSGSSRNTEAFF | TGCAGCGTTCACTCCGGCTCCTCCCGGAACACTGAAGCTTTCTTT
NA | TRBJ2-3 | TRBV9 | TRBD2 | CASSVGEGWRGVTDTQYF | TGTGCCAGCAGCGTGGGAGAGGGGTGGCGGGGGGTCACAGATACGCAGTATTTT
NA | TRBJ2-5 | TRBV28 | NA | CASSTYGEKETQYF | TGTGCCAGCAGTACTTACGGGGAAAAAGAGACCCAGTACTTC
once | TRBJ1-5 | TRBV6-6 | NA | CASSYSVGSQPQHF | TGTGCCAGCAGTTACTCGGTGGGAAGTCAGCCCCAGCATTTT
once | TRBJ1-1 | TRBV6-2/TRBV6-3 | TRBD1 | CASSYSKGQTWNTEAFF | TGTGCCAGCAGTTACTCGAAGGGACAGACCTGGAACACTGAAGCTTTCTTT
NA | TRBJ1-2 | TRBV2 | NA | CASTPGTSYGYTF | TGTGCCAGCACCCCTGGGACCTCCTATGGCTACACCTTC
NA | TRBJ2-5 | TRBV5-1 | TRBD1 | CASNDYGTGAETQYF | TGCGCCAGCAACGACTACGGGACAGGGGCGGAGACCCAGTACTTC
NA | TRBJ1-2 | TRBV20-1 | NA | CSQQKGGRYTF | TGCAGCCAACAAAAGGGGGGACGCTACACCTTC
NA | TRBJ1-4 | TRBV3-1/TRBV3-2 | NA | CASSQGSSTNEKLFF | TGTGCCAGCAGCCAGGGTTCCTCAACTAATGAAAAACTGTTTTTT
NA | TRBJ1-1 | TRBV4-2 | TRBD1 | CASSPGQGDLTEAFF | TGTGCCAGCAGCCCGGGACAGGGGGACCTCACTGAAGCTTTCTTT
NA | TRBJ2-3 | TRBV3-1/TRBV3-2 | TRBD2 | CASRSGGGGADTQYF | TGTGCCAGCAGGAGCGGGGGCGGGGGGGCAGATACGCAGTATTTT
NA | TRBJ1-4 | TRBV5-1 | NA | CASSLSGLNNEKLFF | TGCGCCAGCAGCTTGTCCGGATTAAATAATGAAAAACTGTTTTTT
medium-sized | TRBJ2-1 | TRBV7-2 | TRBD2 | CATTGLVIRYEQFF | TGTGCCACCACCGGACTAGTGATTAGGTATGAGCAGTTCTTC
NA | TRBJ2-3 | TRBV11-2 | NA | CASSTGRSTDTQYF | TGTGCCAGCAGTACAGGAAGGAGCACAGATACGCAGTATTTT
few | TRBJ1-5 | TRBV5-1 | NA | CASSEGWNQPQHF | TGCGCCAGCAGCGAGGGATGGAATCAGCCCCAGCATTTT
NA | TRBJ2-7 | TRBV9 | TRBD1 | CASSPTGLEQYF | TGTGCCAGCAGCCCGACAGGGTTGGAGCAGTACTTC
NA | TRBJ2-3 | TRBV14 | NA | CARPIKIGNSHCLQPKDTQYF | TGTGCCAGGCCCATAAAAATAGGAAACAGCCATTGCCTCCAGCCAAAGGATACGCAGTATTTT